One and the same sample provided the 25 T cell receptor beta chains below, sequenced in a study of beta chain features in type 1 diabetes. Regarding the study as a whole: TCRB CDR3s were moderately but significantly shorter in Type 1 diabetes patients in all four CD4+ subsets.

Expressed TCRB transcripts were sequenced after all isolated RNA was converted to cDNA. Produced via immunoSEQ multiplex PCR; TCRdb's table is partial and in-frame only. The table lists fewer than 350,000 clones, 15% of them singletons. The antigens for these receptors are not known. Material for sequencing was naive CD4+ T cells from blood. The receptors were sampled from a man between 18 and 35 years old with type 1 diabetes.

This clone was detected only a few times. V is TRBV5-1 and J is TRBJ2-5; the match to TRBD1 covers 8 bases. This CDR3 contains 15 residues. Germline lookup yields CDR1 SGHRS and CDR2 YFSETQ. V gave up 5 bases and J gave up 5 bases; unmatched junction bases: 11. CDR3 in DNA: TGCGCCAGCAGGCGGGGACAGGCCAATGGGGAGACCCAGTACTTC. Translating it yields CASRRGQANGETQYF.

This chain joins TRBV28 and TRBJ1-1; D may be TRBD1 (6 bases). The CDR3 length is 12 residues. V was clipped by 6 bases and J by 4 bases, with 9 bases between them. Germline assignment: CDR1 MDHEN and CDR2 SYDVKM. The CDR3 region has the DNA TGTGCCAGCAGCAGAGGGGGCACTGAAGCTTTCTTT. Translating gives CASSRGGTEAFF.

The chain is built from TRBV25-1 and TRBJ2-1; 10 positions match TRBD2. Germline CDR1 MGHDK, CDR2 SYGVNS. Trimming took 6 bases from V and 7 from J; bases not matched to a gene: 9. The CDR3 spans 15 residues. The DNA of the CDR3 is TGTGCCAGCAGCCAAGGGACTAGCGTTACGAATGAGCAGTTCTTC. Its protein is CASSQGTSVTNEQFF.

This clone was picked up a small number of times. The rearrangement joins TRBV7-2 to TRBJ2-6, with TRBD1 matching over 7 bases. This CDR3 has 15 amino acids. The germline V gene encodes CDR1 SGHTA and CDR2 FQGNSA. Trimming cost V 4 bases and J 2 bases; bases outside gene matches: 2. For the CDR3, the DNA is TGTGCCAGCAGCTACGGACAGGCTGGGGCCAACGTCCTGACTTTC. Translation gives CASSYGQAGANVLTF. The variable domain in full, completed from reference TRBV7-2 and TRBJ2-6, reads GAGVSQSPSNKVTEKGKDVELRCDPISGHTALYWYRQSLGQGLEFLIYFQGNSAPDKSGLPSDRFSAERTGGSVSTLTIQRTQQEDSAVYLCASSYGQAGANVLTFGAGSRLTVL.

This clone was picked up a small number of times. The chain employs TRBV18 and TRBJ2-1, with D tentatively TRBD2 (6 bases). Deletions cut 3 bases from V and 3 bases from J, with 21 bases between. The germline V gene encodes CDR1 KGHSH and CDR2 LQKENI. The CDR3 covers 18 residues. In nucleotides, the CDR3 is TGTGCCAGCTCACCCCAAAATTCCCGACTGCGGGACTACAATGAGCAGTTCTTC. This translates into CASSPQNSRLRDYNEQFF. The full variable domain, completed using reference TRBV18 and TRBJ2-1, is NAGVMQNPRHLVRRRGQEARLRCSPMKGHSHVYWYRQLPEEGLKFMVYLQKENIIDESGMPKERFSAEFPKEGPSILRIQQVVRGDSAAYFCASSPQNSRLRDYNEQFFGPGTRLTVL.

This clone was detected a few times. This chain joins TRBV18 and TRBJ2-1; 9 bases align to TRBD1. The CDR3 has 14 amino acids. CDR1 and CDR2 from the germline V gene are KGHSH and LQKENI. The V gene end was trimmed by 4 bases and the J gene end by 9 bases; junction bases not matched to a gene: 7. Written as DNA, the CDR3 is TGTGCCAGCTCACAAGGGACAGGGAACAGTGAGCAGTTCTTC. Encoded protein: CASSQGTGNSEQFF.

The chain is built from TRBV28 and TRBJ2-7; 10 bases line up with TRBD1. Germline CDR1 is MDHEN and CDR2 is SYDVKM. Trimming cost V 5 bases and J 3 bases; bases outside gene matches: 7. The CDR3 runs 15 residues. CDR3 nucleotides: TGTGCCAGCAGTCCCCCCGGGACAGGGGACTACGAGCAGTACTTC. The encoded protein is CASSPPGTGDYEQYF. Complete variable domain (other parts from reference TRBV28 and TRBJ2-7): DVKVTQSSRYLVKRTGEKVFLECVQDMDHENMFWYRQDPGLGLRLIYFSYDVKMKEKGDIPEGYSVSREKKERFSLILESASTNQTSMYLCASSPPGTGDYEQYFGPGTRLTVT.

This clone was seen a few times. The V gene is TRBV7-9, the J gene TRBJ2-7; 7 bases are a match to TRBD1. Looked up from germline, CDR1 is SEHNR and CDR2 is FQNEAQ (reference sequence). The CDR3 is 14 amino acids. The trim removed 4 bases at V and 2 bases at J, leaving 5 bases unmatched. This CDR3 reads CASSSTGTAYEQYF. In DNA, the CDR3 is TGTGCCAGCAGCTCAACCGGGACAGCCTACGAGCAGTACTTC.

This clone was seen only a few times. The chain recombines TRBV5-1 with TRBJ2-1; tentatively, D is TRBD2 (5 bases). The CDR3 extends over 15 amino acids. Deletions cut 0 bases from V and 4 bases from J, with 11 bases between. Germline V CDR1 and CDR2: SGHRS, YFSETQ. This CDR3 reads CASSLGTYTYNEQFF. DNA of the CDR3: TGCGCCAGCAGCTTGGGGACTTATACTTACAATGAGCAGTTCTTC.

The V call is TRBV7-2, the J call TRBJ2-5; D possibly corresponds to TRBD2 (6 bases). The germline V gene encodes CDR1 SGHTA and CDR2 FQGNSA. V was pared by 5 bases and J by 2 bases, with 9 bases between. The CDR3 length is 13 residues. DNA of the CDR3: TGTGCCAGCAGCCATGGGAGGCAAGAGACCCAGTACTTC. It yields the protein CASSHGRQETQYF. Variable domain in full (rest from reference TRBV7-2 and TRBJ2-5): GAGVSQSPSNKVTEKGKDVELRCDPISGHTALYWYRQSLGQGLEFLIYFQGNSAPDKSGLPSDRFSAERTGGSVSTLTIQRTQQEDSAVYLCASSHGRQETQYFGPGTRLLVL.

This clone has more than one count but fewer than ten. CDR3 bases: TGCGCCAGCAGCTTGGAGCAGCGGAGCTCCTACAATGAGCAGTTCTTC. It specifies CASSLEQRSSYNEQFF. The chain is built from TRBV5-1 and TRBJ2-1; perhaps TRBD2 as D (5 bases). Germline loops: CDR1 SGHRS, CDR2 YFSETQ. V gave up 0 bases and J gave up 0 bases, with 10 bases separating them. The CDR3 sequence is 16 residues long. The variable domain in full, with the rest retrieved from reference TRBV5-1 and TRBJ2-1, is KAGVTQTPRYLIKTRGQQVTLSCSPISGHRSVSWYQQTPGQGLQFLFEYFSETQRNKGNFPGRFSGRQFSNSRSEMNVSTLELGDSALYLCASSLEQRSSYNEQFFGPGTRLTVL.

This clone was counted only a few times. Other DNA sequences within the sample encode an identical CDR3. This rearrangement joins TRBV20-1 to TRBJ2-1; perhaps TRBD2 as D (6 bases). Per the germline V gene, CDR1 is DFQATT and CDR2 is SNEGSKA (reference sequence). V was trimmed by 3 bases and J by 7 bases, leaving 7 bases between them. CDR3 length: 11 amino acids. The CDR3 sequence is CSASRGNEQFF. CDR3 nucleotides: TGCAGTGCTAGTCGGGGGAATGAGCAGTTCTTC.

The chain employs TRBV10-3 and TRBJ2-7; 7 bases fit TRBD1. Per germline, CDR1 ENHRY and CDR2 SYGVKD. The V and J ends lost 10 bases and 2 bases, in that order; junction bases with no gene match: 8. There are 13 residues in the CDR3. Written as DNA, the CDR3 is TGTGCCACCGCCCGGGACAGCGCCTACGAGCAGTACTTC. Translating gives CATARDSAYEQYF.

This clone was counted between two and nine times. The chain recombines TRBV18 with TRBJ2-3; D not resolved. From germline, CDR1 is KGHSH and CDR2 LQKENI. The CDR3 runs 16 residues. V lost 5 bases to trimming and J lost 0 bases, with 15 bases between them. The DNA of the CDR3 is TGTGCCAGCTCAATTGTTGTGGGCCCGAGCACAGATACGCAGTATTTT. Its translation is CASSIVVGPSTDTQYF.

This clone was seen only a few times. The J gene is TRBJ2-5, the V gene TRBV5-1; 13 nucleotides align to TRBD2. Germline V gene data show CDR1 as SGHRS and CDR2 as YFSETQ. The CDR3 is made up of 17 amino acids. Losses at the gene ends were 4 bases for V and 4 bases for J; bases not matched to a gene: 10. For the CDR3, the DNA is TGCGCCAGCAGCCCGGGACTAGCGGGACGGGCAGGAGAGACCCAGTACTTC. Translating gives CASSPGLAGRAGETQYF.

This clone was observed a handful of times. This chain connects TRBV2 to TRBJ1-2, with D perhaps TRBD1 (6 bases). The germline V gene has CDR1 SNHLY and CDR2 FYNNEI. With 9 bases removed from V and 5 bases from J, the gap between germline ends came to 16 bases. The CDR3 extends over 13 amino acids. The CDR3 bases are TGTGCCAGACGGACAGCGGACTCTTATGGCTACACCTTC. Encoded protein: CARRTADSYGYTF.

In its sample, this clone was seen a few times. The chain is built from TRBV7-8 and TRBJ2-3; 7 nucleotides line up with TRBD2. Germline loops: CDR1 SGHVS, CDR2 FQNEAQ. J gave up 6 bases and V 3 bases, and 9 bases lay outside the gene matches. CDR3 size: 15 residues. The CDR3 here is CASSFGAGWADTQYF. The DNA for the CDR3 is TGTGCCAGCAGCTTCGGAGCGGGGTGGGCGGATACGCAGTATTTT. The full variable domain, its missing parts supplied by reference TRBV7-8 and TRBJ2-3, is GAGVSQSPRYKVAKRGQDVALRCDPISGHVSLFWYQQALGQGPEFLTYFQNEAQLDKSGLPSDRFFAERPEGSVSTLKIQRTQQEDSAVYLCASSFGAGWADTQYFGPGTRLTVL.

This clone was seen more than once but under ten times. CDR3 protein: CAISESRQPQFF. The CDR3 coding sequence is TGTGCCATCAGTGAGTCGAGACAGCCGCAGTTCTTC. The rearrangement joins TRBV10-3 to TRBJ2-1, with D perhaps matching TRBD1 (5 bases). V was trimmed by 0 bases and J by 12 bases, leaving 9 bases between them. The CDR3 loop spans 12 amino acids. Germline values: CDR1 ENHRY, CDR2 SYGVKD.

V gene TRBV28 combines with J gene TRBJ1-2; 7 bases are shared with TRBD1. CDR1 is MDHEN and CDR2 is SYDVKM in the germline V gene. Trimming at V came to 5 bases and at J to 2 bases, leaving 5 bases not matched to a gene. This CDR3 spans 14 amino acids. The chain's CDR3 is CASSTTGENYGYTF. The CDR3 coding sequence is TGTGCCAGCAGTACCACAGGGGAAAACTATGGCTACACCTTC.

This clone was seen more than once but under ten times. The chain uses TRBV11-2 and TRBJ2-5; D may be TRBD1 (6 bases). The CDR3 totals 16 residues. Germline loops: CDR1 SGHAT, CDR2 FQNNGV. V lost 1 base and J lost 2, with 14 bases in between. CDR3: CASSLAGQGFQETQYF. For the CDR3, the DNA is TGTGCCAGCAGCTTAGCGGGCCAGGGGTTTCAAGAGACCCAGTACTTC.

The V gene is TRBV5-1, the J gene TRBJ1-6; 7 bases are shared with TRBD1. This CDR3 is built from 15 residues. Germline-derived CDR1 and CDR2 are SGHRS and YFSETQ. V shed 4 bases and J 10 bases; nucleotides not matched to a gene: 11. As DNA, the CDR3 is TGCGCCAGCAGCGGGGGACAGACCCTCCTCTCACCCCTCCACTTT. Translation: CASSGGQTLLSPLHF.

The V gene is TRBV4-1, the J gene TRBJ2-4; TRBD2 matches 8 bases. CDR3 length: 19 amino acids. Trimming removed 1 base from V and 0 bases from J; junction bases left unmatched: 11. Germline CDR1 reads MGHRA; CDR2 reads YSYEKL. CDR3 loop: CASSQGPLLAVIAKNIQYF. CDR3 coding DNA: TGCGCCAGCAGCCAAGGCCCCTTACTAGCGGTAATAGCCAAAAACATTCAGTACTTC.

The V and J genes are TRBV7-2 and TRBJ1-2; the D gene is possibly TRBD1 (6 bases). The CDR3 sequence is 14 residues long. The ends were cut back, 5 bases at V and 3 bases at J, with 13 bases in the middle. Germline lookup yields CDR1 SGHTA and CDR2 FQGNSA. The CDR3, as DNA: TGTGCCAGCAGCCCTCGACAGGCCTACTATGGCTACACCTTC. Translation gives CASSPRQAYYGYTF.

This clone was counted a few times. The J gene is TRBJ2-7, the V gene TRBV28; perhaps TRBD1 as D (6 bases). This CDR3 comprises 13 residues. V lost 8 bases and J 1 base, leaving 12 bases between the germline ends. Germline assignment: CDR1 MDHEN and CDR2 SYDVKM. The CDR3 region is CASQGMWSYEQYF. DNA for the CDR3: TGTGCCAGCCAGGGGATGTGGTCCTACGAGCAGTACTTC.

The V and J genes are TRBV27 and TRBJ1-2; unclear D gene. This CDR3 region has 14 residues. Trimming took off 0 bases at V and 4 bases at J, with 9 bases between the two ends. Germline CDR1 MNHEY, CDR2 SMNVEV (reference sequence). Written as DNA, the CDR3 is TGTGCCAGCAGTTTATCCGGAGGAATCTATGGCTACACCTTC. It specifies CASSLSGGIYGYTF.